The clone carrying this T cell receptor beta chain has just one count. This may come from a read error, since a much larger clone is one base off. The CDR3 loop spans 14 amino acids. This sample was taken from a study of T cells of healthy individuals. One entry per CDR3 protein, called by TCRdb with MiXCR from the 5' RACE reads. The table has 53,000 or so distinct CDR3 sequences, over 12% seen once; the top ten hold 15% to 20%. The chain carries TRBV12-3 or TRBV12-4 and TRBJ2-3; TRBD1 agrees at 10 bases. The receptor was derived from a human donor in good health. CDR3 nucleotides: TGTGCCAGCACCACGACAGGGGGCACAGATAAGCAGTATTTT. Protein sequence: CASTTTGGTDKQYF.